This is a list of T cell receptor beta chains from one sample in a study of T cell repertoires in aging, cancer and after chemotherapy. TCRdb reprocessed the multiplex PCR reads with MiXCR, giving one entry per CDR3 protein. The table lists under 2,500 distinct CDR3 sequences, approximately 54% of them singletons. Source material: blood. These receptors all come from a human donor with a blood cancer. Each CDR3 is given with its conserved first and last residue. Fields, in order: clone size, D gene, V gene, J gene, CDR3 protein, CDR3 DNA. A D gene is named only where the DNA matches it firmly. The size field is filled for only some rows; it gives once, few, many or a size class.

.	.	TRBV6-5	TRBJ2-6	CASTLARPAANVLTF	TGTGCCAGCACCCTGGCCCGTCCTGCGGCCAACGTCCTGACTTTC
.	TRBD1	TRBV12-3/TRBV12-4	TRBJ1-1	CASSSSHRGGTEAFF	TGTGCCAGCAGTTCCTCACACAGGGGAGGGACTGAAGCTTTCTTT
.	TRBD1	TRBV30	TRBJ1-2	CAWSDKGQNGYTF	TGTGCCTGGAGTGATAAGGGACAGAATGGCTACACCTTC
few	.	TRBV6-5	TRBJ2-1	CASSRRTLNNEQFF	TGTGCCAGCAGTCGACGGACTCTAAACAATGAGCAGTTCTTC
.	TRBD1	TRBV12-3/TRBV12-4	TRBJ2-4	CASSRGGQGIKNIQYF	TGTGCCAGCAGTCGAGGGGGACAGGGGATCAAAAACATTCAGTACTTC
few	TRBD2	TRBV24-1	TRBJ2-2	CATSPHSGINGELFF	TGTGCCACCAGCCCCCATAGCGGGATTAACGGGGAGCTGTTTTTT
.	TRBD1	TRBV6-1	TRBJ2-7	CASSLSPGGGYEQYF	TGTGCCAGCAGCTTGAGCCCAGGGGGCGGCTACGAGCAGTACTTC
.	.	TRBV6-2/TRBV6-3	TRBJ2-1	CASSPPKPSYNEQFF	TGTGCCAGCAGTCCCCCCAAACCTTCCTACAATGAGCAGTTCTTC
.	.	TRBV5-6	TRBJ1-2	CASSEHSSGSDGYTF	TGTGCCAGCAGTGAACATTCGTCAGGGTCGGATGGCTACACCTTC
few	.	TRBV11-3	TRBJ2-1	CASSLESGAYNEQFF	TGTGCCAGCAGCTTAGAGTCGGGAGCTTACAATGAGCAGTTCTTC
few	.	TRBV11-3	TRBJ2-1	CASSLAGAGYGQFF	TGTGCCAGCAGCTTAGCCGGGGCGGGGTATGGGCAGTTCTTC
few	.	TRBV6-1	TRBJ2-1	CASTVRSEQFF	TGTGCCAGCACAGTTCGGAGTGAGCAGTTCTTC
once	TRBD1	TRBV11-3	TRBJ2-7	CASSKDRAFYEQYF	TGTGCCAGCAGCAAGGACAGGGCTTTTTACGAGCAGTACTTC
.	TRBD1	TRBV30	TRBJ2-5	CAWRRLWDREEETQYF	TGTGCCTGGCGGCGTCTTTGGGACAGGGAAGAAGAGACCCAGTACTTC
.	.	TRBV5-6	TRBJ1-4	CASRFNLNEKLFF	TGTGCCAGCAGGTTTAACCTTAATGAAAAACTGTTTTTT
.	TRBD1	TRBV12-3/TRBV12-4	TRBJ2-1	CASSLRDRQFF	TGTGCCAGCAGTCTTAGGGACAGGCAGTTCTTC
.	.	TRBV30	TRBJ1-3	CAWSEQTGNTIYF	TGTGCCTGGTCTGAGCAGACTGGAAACACCATATATTTT
.	.	TRBV12-3/TRBV12-4	TRBJ1-4	CASSLSPVQGELFF	TGTGCCAGCAGTTTATCCCCTGTTCAGGGAGAGCTGTTTTTT
.	TRBD2	TRBV12-3/TRBV12-4	TRBJ2-2	CASTTSGRGTGELFF	TGTGCCAGCACTACTAGCGGGAGGGGCACCGGGGAGCTGTTTTTT
.	.	TRBV6-5	TRBJ2-1	CASSYSKGRGGGTYNEQFF	TGTGCCAGCAGTTACTCGAAGGGACGTGGGGGCGGGACTTACAATGAGCAGTTCTTC
.	.	TRBV29-1	TRBJ2-7	CSVEDVSYEQYF	TGCAGCGTTGAGGACGTTTCCTACGAGCAGTACTTC
.	.	TRBV29-1	TRBJ2-5	CSVLTERGETQYF	TGCAGCGTTCTGACAGAGAGGGGCGAGACCCAGTACTTC
.	.	TRBV27	TRBJ2-2	CSSSESGRELFF	TGTTCCAGCAGTGAAAGTGGTCGGGAGCTGTTTTTT
few	.	TRBV27	TRBJ1-2	CASSLMGGYGYTF	TGTGCCAGCAGTTTGATGGGAGGCTATGGCTACACCTTC
once	TRBD1	TRBV5-6	TRBJ2-7	CASSIGGQGSEQYF	TGTGCCAGTAGTATAGGAGGACAGGGAAGCGAGCAGTACTTC
.	.	TRBV5-6	TRBJ2-2	CASSLAGELFF	TGTGCCAGCTCCTTGGCCGGGGAGCTGTTTTTT
.	.	TRBV7-2	TRBJ2-1	CASSLRGSPYNEQFF	TGTGCCAGCAGCTTACGCGGGTCCCCCTACAATGAGCAGTTCTTC
few	TRBD2	TRBV29-1	TRBJ2-7	CSVLGLVGSYEQYF	TGCAGCGTTCTGGGACTAGTCGGCTCCTACGAGCAGTACTTC